The sequence of this TCR beta chain was determined in a study of blood T cell repertoires in COVID-19 (TCRdb year 2020). About the full investigation: Collaborator samples came from the United States, Italy and Spain and covered acute and convalescent phases of COVID-19. The material from the prospective study consisted of cDNA or gDNA derived from T cells, B-cell-depleted T cells, or PBMCs. The dataset comprised deeply sampled blood TCRbeta repertoires from subjects exposed to, actively infected with, or recovered from COVID-19. The repertoires were released in a freely available public database intended as a resource for research on the immune response to SARS-CoV-2. Samples were obtained from the ongoing ImmuneRACE study (first 160 participants) and from over 1,000 subjects provided by 6 global collaborators. Sample metadata almost always included a de-identified subject ID, COVID-19 status, age in years and sex. Where HLA class I and class II types were available, the types were taken from metadata supplied by the sample provider, not from assay-based typing.

Enrolling through a virtual design, the prospective study's participants ranged in age from roughly 18 to 100 years and lived across some 22 United States geographic areas. In the prospective study, cohorts were assigned on the basis of participant-reported clinical history obtained from a screening survey and a study questionnaire. Mobile phlebotomists in the prospective study collected whole blood, serum and a nasopharyngeal or oropharyngeal swab from every participant. Additional blood draws and questionnaires over an approximately 2-month period could optionally be provided by prospective study participants. Prospective study blood samples were shipped either frozen or at room temperature before DNA extraction. Points on this clone: The antigen it binds to is not known. One base away there is no much larger clone; base qualities are not given.

Results and caveats for the whole study, not just this receptor: The amount of clinical and demographic metadata varied by source and participant and was provided uncurated.

TCRbeta CDR3 regions were amplified from genomic DNA by means of the immunoSEQ Assay, a bias-controlled multiplex PCR. As for the original processing: Within the assay, amplification of reference gene primers was used to estimate how many nucleated cells each sample contained. To quantify the absolute abundance of each unique TCRbeta CDR3 rearrangement, sequence reads were collapsed and filtered. For each sample, productive Simpson clonality was calculated by taking the square root of Simpson's diversity index across productive rearrangements. TCRdb retrieved this table from immuneACCESS and kept in-frame rearrangements only. Not all clones are present; in checked studies, unresolved V genes account for under half, and no reason is known for the remainder. That table is the source of V, J and clone size, and D and trimming were worked out from the DNA. Present in this sample are 140,000 or so clones, approximately 85% of which were seen just once. Clones ranked in the top ten supply less than 4% of the sample.

There are 20 amino acids in the CDR3, from cysteine to phenylalanine inclusive. Left in the record is the CDR3 DNA by itself, 60 bases read in frame from the first base. The sequence came from a woman aged 50 to 60 with acute COVID-19. The V and J segments used are TRBV21-1 and TRBJ2-1; the table's D call, TRBD2, was not checked against the DNA. TRBV21-1 is a recognized pseudogene. The sample comprised PBMCs or T cells enriched from blood (not recorded which). The CDR3 in this case is CASSKEECSGIWYLDNEQFF. The nucleotides read TGTGCCAGCAGCAAAGAGGAGTGTAGCGGGATCTGGTATCTCGACAATGAGCAGTTCTTC.